This TCR beta chain was identified during a study of OX40 agonist ivuxolimab in advanced cancers. V lost 10 bases, J lost 1 base, and 11 bases lay in between. Germline values: CDR1 SGHNT, CDR2 YYREEE (reference sequence). The CDR3 has 12 residues. Produced via immunoSEQ multiplex PCR; TCRdb's table is partial and in-frame only. Here the sample spans 100,000 or so clones, about 92% being singletons. The source is an adult with an advanced solid tumor such as melanoma, head and neck, liver or kidney cancer. The chain employs TRBV5-4 and TRBJ1-1; D ambiguous. The input for sequencing was CD4+ or CD8+ T cells sorted from blood, taken in a trial of the OX40 agonist ivuxolimab. The DNA for the CDR3 is TGTGCCTATTCTGTAGGGAACACTGAAGCTTTCTTT. The encoded protein is CAYSVGNTEAFF. Supplemented by reference TRBV5-4 and TRBJ1-1, the full variable domain reads ETGVTQSPTHLIKTRGQQVTLRCSSQSGHNTVSWYQQALGQGPQFIFQYYREEENGRGNFPPRFSGLQFPNYSSELNVNALELDDSALYLCAYSVGNTEAFFGQGTRLTVV.